This T cell receptor beta chain was recorded in a study of human T cells and chemical hapten exposure. About the research overall: TCR yields per sample varied, mainly owing to small pooled library volume differences. Notes on the study in general: DPC sensitization produced no change in TCRs with frequency above 1 in 1000.

Before extraction, the whole blood was not fractionated, and total RNA was taken from it. This clonotype was seen at least ten times. The antigen remains undetermined. Within the library, unique molecular identifiers were attached to each individual cDNA molecule. In the authors' methods: The median was roughly 100,000 TCRs per sample, ranging roughly 20,000 to 690,600. TCRdb reprocessed the 5' RACE reads via MiXCR and lists one record per CDR3 protein. The V and J calls and clone size come from TCRdb's table, not from the authors' own analysis. The table has more than 140,000 distinct CDR3 sequences, approximately 4% seen once; the top ten hold about 1.3%. The CDR3 spans 15 residues. V was clipped by 7 bases and J by 4 bases; unmatched bases: 8. Germline values: CDR1 ENHRY, CDR2 SYGVKD.

This TCR was recovered from a female donor in good health. The V call is TRBV10-3, the J call TRBJ2-2; 8 bases agree with TRBD1. DNA of the CDR3: TGTGCCATCATAAAAGGGACAGGTCTCACCGGGGAGCTGTTTTTT. This codes for CAIIKGTGLTGELFF.